The sample holds many counts of the clone carrying this T cell receptor beta chain. Its specificity is not known. CDR1 DFQATT and CDR2 SNEGSKA come from the germline V gene (reference sequence). This CDR3 is built from 14 residues. V lost 2 bases and J 1 base, leaving 11 bases between the germline ends. These data are taken from a study of naive and memory T cell subsets. An oligonucleotide containing a UMI was ligated to the 3' end of TCR cDNA. Whole-blood samples were roughly 2.3 ml of peripheral blood from healthy adult volunteers. Study outcomes and limitations: Potentially, T cell activation and differentiation skew this RNA-based measurement.

Four PCR rounds used nested alpha and beta constant region primers plus the SP2 primer. For blood and skin samples, reverse transcription used TCR alpha and beta constant primers. TCRdb used MiXCR to reprocess the UMI-ligation and nested PCR reads, holding one entry per CDR3 protein. The sample lists about 26,000 distinct CDR3 sequences, roughly 5.2% occurring once. What was sequenced was blood. The TCR sequence derives from an adult in good health. The chain joins TRBV20-1 to TRBJ1-1; D not resolved. CDR3 DNA sequence: TGCAGTGCTAGACTCGGCGCACCGAACACTGAAGCTTTCTTT. The encoded protein is CSARLGAPNTEAFF.